This is a list of T cell receptor beta chains from one sample in a study of T cells in localized non-small cell lung cancer. The data were produced by immunoSEQ multiplex PCR, yet TCRdb's version contains in-frame clones alone and is incomplete. The sample has about 14,000 clones; 85% to 90% are singletons. Sequencing used peripheral blood, obtained before any cancer treatment. All receptors come from a woman between 40 and 69 years old with stage I lung adenocarcinoma. Both conserved end residues are part of each CDR3. The D gene is left open where the match is weak. Clone size is shown for a subset of rows, as once, few, many or a class of expanded clone.

V gene	J gene	clone size	CDR3 length	D gene	CDR3 DNA	CDR3 protein
TRBV27	TRBJ2-2	-	16	-	TGTGCCAGCAGTTTGGAAAAGGGAAAGTATGGCGGGGAGCTGTTTTTT	CASSLEKGKYGGELFF
TRBV7-9	TRBJ2-5	once	14	-	TGTGCCAGCAGCTCGGAGGGGGGCGGAGAGACCCAGTACTTC	CASSSEGGGETQYF
TRBV6-5	TRBJ1-5	-	13	-	TGTGCCAGCAATCAGGGGTTGGGGCAGCCCCAGCATTTT	CASNQGLGQPQHF
TRBV19	TRBJ2-2	-	13	-	TGTGCCAGTATCTCCTTCGACACCGGGGAGCTGTTTTTT	CASISFDTGELFF
TRBV7-9	TRBJ2-3	-	18	-	TGTGCCAGCAGCTCCGATCTGCTTCCAGGGTCATCCACAGATACGCAGTATTTT	CASSSDLLPGSSTDTQYF
TRBV6-1	TRBJ1-5	-	15	-	TGTGCCAGCCACCCAGTAGGGGCCCCAAATCAGCCCCAGCATTTT	CASHPVGAPNQPQHF
TRBV29-1	TRBJ1-2	once	14	-	TGCAGCTCACGAGAGGGTGGCGGTAACTATGGCTACACCTTC	CSSREGGGNYGYTF
TRBV6-5	TRBJ1-2	-	14	-	TGTGCCAGCAGCCTTCGACGGGACATTGGTGGCTACACCTTC	CASSLRRDIGGYTF
TRBV12-5	TRBJ2-7	-	16	TRBD2	TGTGCTAGTGGTTTGGTAGCGGGGTCGCACCCTTACGAGCAGTACTTC	CASGLVAGSHPYEQYF
TRBV28	TRBJ2-2	-	15	-	TGTGCCAGCAGCTTCCCCAGCGTGAACACCGGGGAGCTGTTTTTT	CASSFPSVNTGELFF
TRBV28	TRBJ1-5	-	16	TRBD1	TGTGCCAGCAGTCCCAGACAGGGAAGGAGCAATCAGCCCCAGCATTTT	CASSPRQGRSNQPQHF
TRBV28	TRBJ1-3	-	13	-	TGTGCCAGCAGTTTGGGGGGAGGGAACACCATATATTTT	CASSLGGGNTIYF
TRBV25-1	TRBJ2-5	-	14	-	TGTGCCAGCAGTGAACCCGGAGGGTACGAGACCCAGTACTTC	CASSEPGGYETQYF
TRBV7-7	TRBJ2-7	-	13	-	TGTGCTAGCAGCTTAGGGGAGAACTACGAGCAGTACTTC	CASSLGENYEQYF
TRBV30	TRBJ1-2	-	15	-	TGTGCCTCCAATTTTAAACGGACAGACGTCTATGGCTACACCTTC	CASNFKRTDVYGYTF
TRBV2	TRBJ1-1	few	15	-	TGTGCCAGCAGTCGTCAGGGATCTGGGAACACTGAAGCTTTCTTT	CASSRQGSGNTEAFF
TRBV19	TRBJ2-1	-	16	TRBD1	TGTGCCAGTAGTACAGGAGGGGGCAGGGGGCTAAGTGAGCAGTTCTTC	CASSTGGGRGLSEQFF
TRBV5-6	TRBJ2-6	once	17	-	TGTGCCAGCGCGAGCTCCAATAGTCACAGTCGGGCCAACGTCCTGACTTTC	CASASSNSHSRANVLTF
TRBV28	TRBJ2-5	-	16	TRBD2	TGTGCCAGCAGCTTGTTGGGAGCGGGGGGCCAAGAGACCCAGTACTTC	CASSLLGAGGQETQYF
TRBV7-9	TRBJ2-6	-	15	-	TGTGCCAGCAGCCCACGGGGCTCTGGGGCCAACGTCCTGACTTTC	CASSPRGSGANVLTF
TRBV5-4	TRBJ2-6	-	15	-	TGTGCCAGCAGCCCTGGGGGTAGCGGGGCCAACGTCCTGACTTTC	CASSPGGSGANVLTF
TRBV5-5	TRBJ1-4	-	19	TRBD1	TGTGCCAGCAGCGGAACCGGGACAGGGGCCTTCGGGGCTAATGAAAAACTGTTTTTT	CASSGTGTGAFGANEKLFF
TRBV19	TRBJ2-1	-	16	-	TGTGCCAGTAGTATTATCGGGGGAACGGGTTACAATGAGCAGTTCTTC	CASSIIGGTGYNEQFF
TRBV29-1	TRBJ2-7	-	13	-	TGCAGCGCCGTTAGCGCCTCCAACTACGAGCAGTACTTC	CSAVSASNYEQYF
TRBV10-2	TRBJ1-2	few	14	-	TGCGCCAGCAGTGATCTAAGGGGGGACTATGGCTACACCTTC	CASSDLRGDYGYTF
TRBV18	TRBJ2-1	-	14	-	TGTGCCACCTACACTGGGGGCACCCCCAATGAGCAGTTCTTC	CATYTGGTPNEQFF
TRBV5-4	TRBJ2-1	-	15	-	TGTGCCAGCAGCTCCGACAGAAACTCCTACAATGAGCAGTTCTTC	CASSSDRNSYNEQFF